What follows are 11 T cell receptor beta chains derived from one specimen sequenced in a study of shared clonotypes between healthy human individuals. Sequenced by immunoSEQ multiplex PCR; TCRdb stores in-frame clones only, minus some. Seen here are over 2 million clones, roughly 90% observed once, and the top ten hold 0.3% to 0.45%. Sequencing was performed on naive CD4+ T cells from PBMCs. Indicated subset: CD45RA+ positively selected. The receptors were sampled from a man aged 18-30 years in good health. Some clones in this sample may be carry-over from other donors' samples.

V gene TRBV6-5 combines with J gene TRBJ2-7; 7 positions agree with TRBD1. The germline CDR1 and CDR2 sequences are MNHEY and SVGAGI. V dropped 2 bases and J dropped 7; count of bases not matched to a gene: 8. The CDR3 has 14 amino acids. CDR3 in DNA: TGTGCCAGCAGTTACCCCGACAGGGCTGGGGAGCAGTACTTC. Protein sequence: CASSYPDRAGEQYF.

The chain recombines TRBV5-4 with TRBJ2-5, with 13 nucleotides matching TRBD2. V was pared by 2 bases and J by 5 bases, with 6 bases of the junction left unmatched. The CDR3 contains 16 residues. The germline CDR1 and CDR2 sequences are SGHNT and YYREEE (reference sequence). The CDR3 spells CASSFGLAGVRETQYF. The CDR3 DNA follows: TGTGCCAGCAGCTTTGGACTAGCGGGAGTTCGTGAGACCCAGTACTTC.

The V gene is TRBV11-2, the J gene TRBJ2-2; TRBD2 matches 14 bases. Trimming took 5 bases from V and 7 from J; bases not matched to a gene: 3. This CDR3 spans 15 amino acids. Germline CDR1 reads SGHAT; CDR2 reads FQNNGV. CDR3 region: CASSRGLAGVGELFF. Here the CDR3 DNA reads TGTGCCAGCAGCCGGGGACTAGCGGGAGTCGGGGAGCTGTTTTTT.

CDR3 sequence reads: CASRRQGANTIYF. CDR3 in DNA: TGTGCCAGCCGGCGTCAGGGGGCAAACACCATATATTTT. The genes are TRBV6-5 and TRBJ1-3; 8 bases are a match to TRBD1. CDR3 length: 13 amino acids. The germline V gene has CDR1 MNHEY and CDR2 SVGAGI. With 8 bases clipped from V and 6 bases from J, the junction kept 6 bases outside the gene matches.

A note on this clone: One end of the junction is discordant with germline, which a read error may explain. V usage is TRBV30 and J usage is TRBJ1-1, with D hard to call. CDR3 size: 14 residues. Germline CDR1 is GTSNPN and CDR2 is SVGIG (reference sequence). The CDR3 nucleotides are TGTGTCTGGAGCCTACCTTTTCCGGGTACTGAAGCTTTCTTT. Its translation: CVWSLPFPGTEAFF.

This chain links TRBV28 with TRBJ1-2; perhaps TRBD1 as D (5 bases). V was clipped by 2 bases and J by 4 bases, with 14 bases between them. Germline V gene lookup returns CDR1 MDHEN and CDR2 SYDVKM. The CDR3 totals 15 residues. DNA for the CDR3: TGTGCCAGCAGTTTAATCAGGGATCGCAGCTATGGCTACACCTTC. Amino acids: CASSLIRDRSYGYTF.

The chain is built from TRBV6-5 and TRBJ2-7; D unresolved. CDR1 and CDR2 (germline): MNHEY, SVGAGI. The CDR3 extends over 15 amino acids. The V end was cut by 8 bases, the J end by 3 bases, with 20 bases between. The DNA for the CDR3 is TGTGCCAGCTCTCCTCTACCGGACGGCCTCTACGAGCAGTACTTC. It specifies CASSPLPDGLYEQYF.

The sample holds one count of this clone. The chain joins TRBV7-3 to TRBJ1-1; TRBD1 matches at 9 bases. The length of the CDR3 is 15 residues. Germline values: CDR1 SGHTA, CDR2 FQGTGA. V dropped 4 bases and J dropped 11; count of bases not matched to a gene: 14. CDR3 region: CASSSTGGPGLGAFF. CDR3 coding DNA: TGTGCCAGCAGCTCGACAGGGGGACCGGGCCTGGGGGCTTTCTTT.

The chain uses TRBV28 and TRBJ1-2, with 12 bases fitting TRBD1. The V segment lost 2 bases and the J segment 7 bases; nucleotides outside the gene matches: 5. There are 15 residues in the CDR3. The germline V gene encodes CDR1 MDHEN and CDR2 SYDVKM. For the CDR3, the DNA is TGTGCCAGCAGTTTACGGGACAGGGGGCGCAGTGGCTACACCTTC. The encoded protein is CASSLRDRGRSGYTF.

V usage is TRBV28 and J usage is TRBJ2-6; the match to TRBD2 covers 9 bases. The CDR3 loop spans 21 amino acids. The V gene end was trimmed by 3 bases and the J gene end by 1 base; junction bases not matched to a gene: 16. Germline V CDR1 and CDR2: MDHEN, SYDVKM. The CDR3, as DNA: TGTGCCAGCAGTTTCCGTTTTCGTGTCGGCGGGAGGGCGTCTGGGGCCAACGTCCTGACTTTC. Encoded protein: CASSFRFRVGGRASGANVLTF.

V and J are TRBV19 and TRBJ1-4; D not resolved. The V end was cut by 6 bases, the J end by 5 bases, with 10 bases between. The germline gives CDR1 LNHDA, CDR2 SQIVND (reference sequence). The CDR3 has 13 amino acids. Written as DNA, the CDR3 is TGTGCCAGTAGACCATTGGCCAATGAAAAACTGTTTTTT. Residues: CASRPLANEKLFF. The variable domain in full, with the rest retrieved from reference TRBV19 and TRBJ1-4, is DGGITQSPKYLFRKEGQNVTLSCEQNLNHDAMYWYRQDPGQGLRLIYYSQIVNDFQKGDIAEGYSVSREKKESFPLTVTSAQKNPTAFYLCASRPLANEKLFFGSGTQLSVL.